This passage covers 23 T cell receptor beta chains from one sample sequenced in a study of shared clonotypes between healthy human individuals. The naive CD8 subset, CD45RO-negative cells positively selected for CCR7, excluded terminally differentiated effector memory CD45RA+ cells. Sequenced by immunoSEQ multiplex PCR; TCRdb stores in-frame clones only, minus some. In the table there are about 2.1 million clones, 93% of which are singletons. The sample taken for sequencing was naive CD8+ T cells from PBMCs. Every receptor here comes from a man between 18 and 35 years old in good health. Some clones in this sample may be carry-over from other donors' samples.

The J gene is TRBJ2-7, the V gene TRBV5-6; 9 nucleotides match TRBD1. V trimming: 4 bases; J trimming: 4 bases; junction bases outside the gene matches: 9. Germline assignment: CDR1 SGHDT and CDR2 YYEEEE. The CDR3 sequence is 15 residues long. In DNA, the CDR3 is TGTGCCAGCAGCCCGGGACAGGGAAGATGGTACGAGCAGTACTTC. As protein: CASSPGQGRWYEQYF.

This clone appeared once. V gene TRBV4-3 combines with J gene TRBJ1-6, with TRBD1 as a possible D gene (6 bases). Germline-derived CDR1 and CDR2 are LGHNA and YSLEER. The length of the CDR3 is 18 residues. Trimming took off 0 bases at V and 4 bases at J, with 16 bases between the two ends. CDR3: CASSQEGYREYYNSPLHF. The CDR3 DNA sequence: TGCGCCAGCAGCCAAGAGGGGTACAGGGAATATTATAATTCACCCCTCCACTTT.

The chain employs TRBV6-5 and TRBJ1-1, with 10 bases lining up with TRBD1. The CDR3 contains 15 residues. The junction had 7 bases not matched to a gene; V was cut back by 6 bases and J by 3 bases. Germline V lookup: CDR1 MNHEY, CDR2 SVGAGI. This chain's CDR3 is CASRAGQGVYTEAFF. The CDR3 DNA follows: TGTGCCAGCAGGGCAGGACAGGGGGTTTACACTGAAGCTTTCTTT.

The V gene is TRBV10-3, the J gene TRBJ1-1, with TRBD1 identical over 8 bases. Germline V CDR1 and CDR2: ENHRY, SYGVKD. V lost 0 bases to trimming and J lost 11 bases; unmatched junction nucleotides: 14. This CDR3 has 16 residues. DNA of the CDR3: TGTGCCATCAGTGAGTCGGACAGGGATCCGCCAAATACTGCTTTCTTT. Its protein product is CAISESDRDPPNTAFF.

The rearrangement uses TRBV11-2 and TRBJ1-1; a possible D gene is TRBD1 (5 bases). Germline values: CDR1 SGHAT, CDR2 FQNNGV. V was trimmed by 1 base and J by 5 bases, leaving 11 bases between them. This CDR3 contains 14 residues. The CDR3 protein is CASSLVLGGTEAFF. For the CDR3, the DNA is TGTGCCAGCAGCTTAGTGTTGGGGGGGACTGAAGCTTTCTTT.

A remark on this clone: The sample contains more than one DNA sequence encoding this CDR3. The rearrangement joins TRBV19 to TRBJ2-1; either TRBD1 or TRBD2 may fit D (5 bases each). The V and J ends lost 3 bases and 6 bases respectively, with 9 bases between them. This CDR3 is built from 13 residues. Per the germline V gene, CDR1 is LNHDA and CDR2 is SQIVND (reference sequence). CDR3 sequence: CASSIGAGNEQFF. The CDR3, as DNA: TGTGCCAGTAGTATTGGGGCGGGCAATGAGCAGTTCTTC.

V and J are TRBV9 and TRBJ2-1, with TRBD2 as a possible D gene (6 bases). Trimming pared 4 bases from V and 6 bases from J, leaving 11 bases between. Per germline, CDR1 SGDLS and CDR2 YYNGEE. This CDR3 has 13 residues. In nucleotides, the CDR3 is TGTGCCAGCAGCCCCACTAGCAGCAATGAGCAGTTCTTC. Protein: CASSPTSSNEQFF.

The gene calls are TRBV11-3 and TRBJ1-2, with D perhaps TRBD1 (5 bases). CDR1 is SGHNT, CDR2 YENEEA, per germline. This CDR3 comprises 15 residues. V dropped 2 bases and J dropped 6 bases, with 16 bases sitting between them. The CDR3 loop reads CASSLKSRTPHGYTF. The CDR3 nucleotides are TGTGCCAGCAGCTTAAAGTCTCGGACACCGCATGGCTACACCTTC. Drawing the rest from reference TRBV11-3 and TRBJ1-2, the complete variable domain is EAGVVQSPRYKIIEKKQPVAFWCNPISGHNTLYWYLQNLGQGPELLIRYENEEAVDDSQLPKDRFSAERLKGVDSTLKIQPAELGDSAVYLCASSLKSRTPHGYTFGSGTRLTVV.

The table lists this clone with a few counts. In DNA, the CDR3 is TGTGCCAGCAGCTTAGGTGGCAGGGGACCTGAAGCTTTCTTT. Translation: CASSLGGRGPEAFF. V and J are TRBV7-6 and TRBJ1-1; TRBD1 is a possible D gene (6 bases). V lost 1 base, J lost 6 bases, and 12 bases lay in between. This CDR3 has 14 residues. Germline V gene sequence: CDR1 SGHVS, CDR2 FNYEAQ.

The table lists this clone with a few counts. This sequence joins TRBV7-8 and TRBJ1-5; TRBD1 is a possible D gene (5 bases). Germline loops: CDR1 SGHVS, CDR2 FQNEAQ. This CDR3 has 12 residues. Trimming shortened V by 4 bases and J by 10 bases, and 11 bases separated the two germline ends. CDR3 nucleotides: TGTGCCAGCAGCTCAAGGGGTCTACCCCAGCATTTT. This codes for CASSSRGLPQHF.

As to this clone: The sample contains more than one DNA sequence encoding this CDR3. The gene calls are TRBV28 and TRBJ2-1; D is perhaps TRBD1 (5 bases). This CDR3 has 13 residues. The germline CDR1 and CDR2 sequences are MDHEN and SYDVKM. Trimming shortened V by 3 bases and J by 7 bases, and 10 bases separated the two germline ends. This chain's CDR3 is CASSFKGDNEQFF. The DNA for the CDR3 is TGTGCCAGCAGTTTTAAAGGGGATAATGAGCAGTTCTTC. Based on the CDR3 plus reference TRBV28 and TRBJ2-1, the full variable domain is DVKVTQSSRYLVKRTGEKVFLECVQDMDHENMFWYRQDPGLGLRLIYFSYDVKMKEKGDIPEGYSVSREKKERFSLILESASTNQTSMYLCASSFKGDNEQFFGPGTRLTVL.

The chain carries TRBV28 and TRBJ2-7, with 7 bases identical to TRBD2. J gave up 0 bases and V 7 bases, and 6 bases lay outside the gene matches. Germline CDR1 MDHEN, CDR2 SYDVKM. There are 14 residues in the CDR3. The CDR3 DNA is TGTGCCAGCAACCTCGGGGGGAGCTCCTACGAGCAGTACTTC. Protein sequence: CASNLGGSSYEQYF.

The V call is TRBV27, the J call TRBJ1-1; D possibly corresponds to TRBD1 (6 bases). This CDR3 has 16 amino acids. The V gene lost 3 bases and the J gene lost 0 bases, with 14 bases spanning the gap. Germline loops: CDR1 MNHEY, CDR2 SMNVEV (reference sequence). The CDR3 nucleotides read TGTGCCAGCAGTTTGCGACAGGCAACTTTGAACACTGAAGCTTTCTTT. Amino acids: CASSLRQATLNTEAFF.

Regarding this clone: The identical CDR3 is also encoded by other nucleotide sequences in the sample. The chain employs TRBV7-2 and TRBJ1-2; TRBD1 matches 7 bases. The CDR3 totals 14 residues. The V gene's germline CDR1 is SGHTA and CDR2 FQGNSA. The J segment lost 2 bases and the V segment lost 4 bases, leaving 4 bases of the junction unmatched. CDR3 in amino acids: CASSSRQGNYGYTF. CDR3 nucleotides: TGTGCCAGCAGCTCAAGACAGGGAAACTATGGCTACACCTTC.

V and J are TRBV28 and TRBJ2-1; 10 bases line up with TRBD2. The V and J ends lost 5 bases and 6 bases, in that order; junction bases with no gene match: 13. The CDR3 consists of 17 residues. Germline CDR1 MDHEN, CDR2 SYDVKM. The CDR3 loop reads CASSGHLAGALFNEQFF. CDR3 sequence (DNA): TGTGCCAGCAGTGGCCACCTAGCGGGAGCTCTCTTCAATGAGCAGTTCTTC.

The chain joins TRBV5-5 to TRBJ2-5; D not resolved. This CDR3 contains 14 residues. Looked up from germline, CDR1 is SGHKS and CDR2 is YYEKEE (reference sequence). V dropped 0 bases and J dropped 5 bases, with 11 bases sitting between them. Written as DNA, the CDR3 is TGTGCCAGCAGCTTGGTGGCTCCCTTTGAGACCCAGTACTTC. Translating gives CASSLVAPFETQYF.

The chain combines TRBV15 with TRBJ2-7; 10 bases map to TRBD1. CDR1 LNHNV and CDR2 YYDKDF come from the germline V gene (reference sequence). The V gene end was trimmed by 1 base and the J gene end by 0 bases; junction bases not matched to a gene: 3. The CDR3 is made up of 16 amino acids. The CDR3 loop reads CATSRGRDRGSYEQYF. The CDR3 bases are TGTGCCACCAGCAGAGGCCGGGACAGGGGCTCCTACGAGCAGTACTTC.

The rearrangement uses TRBV10-3 and TRBJ2-2; D may be TRBD1 (6 bases). CDR1 and CDR2 from the germline V gene are ENHRY and SYGVKD. The ends were cut back, 3 bases at V and 1 base at J, with 12 bases in the middle. This CDR3 region has 16 residues. CDR3 sequence: CAISDPQGKNTGELFF. The DNA for the CDR3 is TGTGCCATCAGTGACCCCCAGGGGAAGAACACCGGGGAGCTGTTTTTT.

The rearrangement uses TRBV7-9 and TRBJ2-7; the match to TRBD1 covers 7 bases. V trimming: 5 bases; J trimming: 2 bases; junction bases outside the gene matches: 9. From germline, CDR1 is SEHNR and CDR2 FQNEAQ (reference sequence). The CDR3 covers 15 residues. CDR3 sequence: CASSNRQGTPYEQYF. The CDR3 coding sequence is TGTGCCAGCAGCAACAGACAGGGAACCCCCTACGAGCAGTACTTC.

This chain links TRBV7-6 with TRBJ1-4; a weak D match, TRBD1 (5 bases). The CDR3 totals 14 residues. Germline CDR1 and CDR2: SGHVS and FNYEAQ. The V end lost 3 bases, the J end lost 8 bases, and 13 bases lay between the germline ends. DNA for the CDR3: TGTGCCAGCAGCTTTGGGACGAGCGGGGAAAAACTGTTTTTT. This gives the protein CASSFGTSGEKLFF. The whole variable domain, remainder taken from reference TRBV7-6 and TRBJ1-4, is GAGVSQSPRYKVTKRGQDVALRCDPISGHVSLYWYRQALGQGPEFLTYFNYEAQQDKSGLPNDRFSAERPEGSISTLTIQRTEQRDSAMYRCASSFGTSGEKLFFGSGTQLSVL.

The chain couples TRBV4-1 to TRBJ2-7; perhaps TRBD2 as D (5 bases). The CDR3 loop spans 14 amino acids. V lost 7 bases and J lost 4, with 17 bases in between. CDR1 MGHRA and CDR2 YSYEKL come from the germline V gene. The CDR3 here is CASTPGPRDYEQYF. Written as DNA, the CDR3 is TGCGCCAGCACCCCCGGTCCCCGGGATTACGAGCAGTACTTC.

The gene calls are TRBV6-4 and TRBJ2-5; the match to TRBD2 covers 13 bases. Germline CDR1 MRHNA, CDR2 SNTAGT. This CDR3 has 16 amino acids. V lost 4 bases to trimming and J lost 7 bases; unmatched junction nucleotides: 9. The CDR3 nucleotides are TGTGCCAGCAGTGTACCGACTAGCGGGGGGCCCGGGACCCAGTACTTC. It encodes CASSVPTSGGPGTQYF.

The V gene is TRBV28, the J gene TRBJ2-3; D may be TRBD2 (7 bases). The V gene lost 6 bases and the J gene lost 0 bases, with 16 bases spanning the gap. Germline V gene sequence: CDR1 MDHEN, CDR2 SYDVKM. CDR3 size: 16 residues. The CDR3 protein is CASRTGEGDSTDTQYF. In DNA, the CDR3 is TGTGCCAGCAGGACCGGGGAGGGGGATAGCACAGATACGCAGTATTTT.